These 10 T cell receptor beta chains came from one sample sequenced in a study of blood T cell repertoires in COVID-19. Only in-frame clones appear in the TCRdb table, and some are missing; sequencing was by immunoSEQ multiplex PCR. This table has about 430,000 clones, approximately 90% appearing once. The specimen was PBMCs or T cells enriched from blood (not recorded which). All receptors come from a woman younger than 35 who had been exposed to COVID-19.

This chain connects TRBV10-3 to TRBJ1-4; D is unresolved. The CDR3 loop spans 14 amino acids. Germline V gives CDR1 ENHRY, CDR2 SYGVKD. V lost 3 bases and J lost 8, with 13 bases in between. CDR3 nucleotide sequence: TGTGCCATCAGTGACCCGGTATTATGGGAAAAACTGTTTTTT. Residues: CAISDPVLWEKLFF.

The rearrangement joins TRBV7-2 to TRBJ2-2; TRBD2 aligns across 10 bases. Trimming cost V 5 bases and J 3 bases; bases outside gene matches: 6. The CDR3 spans 16 residues. Germline V gives CDR1 SGHTA, CDR2 FQGNSA. CDR3 nucleotides: TGTGCCAGCAGCCTTACTAGCGGGGAGTACACCGGGGAGCTGTTTTTT. Protein: CASSLTSGEYTGELFF.

The CDR3 spells CASSYSTGALHF. In DNA, the CDR3 is TGTGCCAGCAGTTACTCGACAGGGGCCCTCCACTTT. The chain combines TRBV6-2 or TRBV6-3 with TRBJ1-6; TRBD1 matches 8 bases. The CDR3 extends over 12 amino acids. The ends lost 0 bases at V and 14 bases at J; junction bases unmatched: 0. Germline V gene sequence: CDR1 MNHEY, CDR2 SVGEGT.

CDR3 sequence: CASSDASGGKETQYF. The CDR3 DNA follows: TGCGCCAGCAGCGACGCGTCAGGGGGGAAAGAGACCCAGTACTTC. The gene calls are TRBV4-3 and TRBJ2-5; D perhaps matches TRBD1 (7 bases). CDR3 length: 15 amino acids. Germline CDR1 LGHNA, CDR2 YSLEER. V shed 5 bases and J shed 3 bases, with 16 bases lying between them.

The rearrangement links TRBV5-6 to TRBJ2-4; a weak D match, TRBD1 (5 bases). The CDR3 extends over 13 amino acids. V was shortened by 2 bases and J by 8 bases, with 11 bases between the two germline ends. Germline V gene data show CDR1 as SGHDT and CDR2 as YYEEEE. The DNA for the CDR3 is TGTGCCAGCAGCTTCGGGCTAGGGGACATTCAGTACTTC. This codes for CASSFGLGDIQYF. The whole variable domain, remainder taken from reference TRBV5-6 and TRBJ2-4, is DAGVTQSPTHLIKTRGQQVTLRCSPKSGHDTVSWYQQALGQGPQFIFQYYEEEERQRGNFPDRFSGHQFPNYSSELNVNALLLGDSALYLCASSFGLGDIQYFGAGTRLSVL.

The CDR3 is CSVTPDSGELFF. The CDR3 nucleotides are TGCAGCGTTACCCCTGACTCCGGGGAGCTGTTTTTT. The rearrangement links TRBV29-1 to TRBJ2-2; the D is unclear. The CDR3 contains 12 residues. Germline CDR1 SQVTM, CDR2 ANQGSEA. V shed 5 bases and J shed 6 bases, with 10 bases lying between them.

The genes are TRBV7-2 and TRBJ1-3, with D possibly TRBD1 on 5 matching bases. The CDR3 is 16 residues long. CDR1 is SGHTA and CDR2 is FQGNSA in the germline V gene. Trimming pared 1 base from V and 1 base from J, leaving 11 bases between. In DNA form, the CDR3 reads TGTGCCAGCAGCTTAGTCCTAGGGGCGTCTGGAAACACCATATATTTT. It translates to CASSLVLGASGNTIYF.

This clone was seen only once. V usage is TRBV5-6 and J usage is TRBJ1-6; no reliable D call. The germline CDR1 and CDR2 sequences are SGHDT and YYEEEE. The V end was cut by 4 bases, the J end by 0 bases, with 14 bases between. There are 17 residues in the CDR3. The CDR3 sequence: CASSRVEASSYNSPLHF. In nucleotides, the CDR3 is TGTGCCAGCAGCCGCGTCGAGGCGAGCTCCTATAATTCACCCCTCCACTTT.

V usage is TRBV4-2 and J usage is TRBJ2-1; tentative D call: TRBD2 (5 bases). The length of the CDR3 is 15 residues. Germline V CDR1 and CDR2: LGHNA, YNFKEQ. V dropped 0 bases and J dropped 7 bases, with 13 bases sitting between them. DNA for the CDR3: TGTGCCAGCAGCCAAGATCGTCCTAGCATGAATGAGCAGTTCTTC. This codes for CASSQDRPSMNEQFF.

This clone was detected once. The gene calls are TRBV2 and TRBJ1-1, with D hard to call. This CDR3 is built from 15 residues. V was trimmed by 4 bases and J by 3 bases, leaving 15 bases between them. From germline, CDR1 is SNHLY and CDR2 FYNNEI. CDR3 region: CASSATDINYTEAFF. CDR3 bases: TGTGCCAGCAGTGCTACAGATATTAACTACACTGAAGCTTTCTTT.